These 6 T cell receptor beta chains were sequenced from one sample in a study of blood T cells in healthy people across ages. A sample-barcoded 5' primer and a J-beta primer mix were used in a second PCR of roughly 7 to 11 cycles. TCRdb redid the calling of the 5' RACE reads with MiXCR, one entry per CDR3 protein. The table records roughly 1.9 million distinct CDR3 sequences, roughly two fifths of them present only once. Material: blood. Receptors originate from a human donor in good health.

This clonotype was found many times. The CDR3 bases are TGCAGCGTTGTCCAGGGGGTAGTTGGCGAGCAGTACTTC. Protein product: CSVVQGVVGEQYF. V and J are TRBV29-1 and TRBJ2-7; 7 bases agree with TRBD1. The CDR3 is made up of 13 amino acids. The germline V gene has CDR1 SQVTM and CDR2 ANQGSEA. The V gene end was trimmed by 4 bases and the J gene end by 6 bases; junction bases not matched to a gene: 9.

Regarding this clonotype: Mismatch with germline at one junction end may stem from a read error. The rearrangement links TRBV29-1 to TRBJ1-2; unclear D gene. Germline values: CDR1 SQVTM, CDR2 ANQGSEA. The CDR3 totals 13 residues. The CDR3 DNA reads as TGCGGCGTACCGATTCCGGGAAAAGGCGGCTACACCTTC. This sequence encodes CGVPIPGKGGYTF.

For this clonotype: Relative to the germline gene, one junction end is altered; a read error may explain this. The genes are TRBV12-3 or TRBV12-4 and TRBJ2-4; D remains ambiguous. CDR3 length equals 14 residues. The CDR3 protein is CASSPRGAKNIRYF. The CDR3 region has the DNA TGTGCCAGCAGCCCCCGCGGCGCCAAAAACATTCGGTACTTC.

The chain uses TRBV12-3 or TRBV12-4 and TRBJ2-2, with 8 positions matching TRBD2. Germline trimming cut 4 bases from V and 5 bases from J; bases unmatched to any gene: 12. This CDR3 contains 17 residues. The CDR3 nucleotides read TGTGCCAGCAGTTGGAGCGTGGGACTAGACCGGACCGGGGAGCTGTTTTTT. Its translation is CASSWSVGLDRTGELFF.

V usage is TRBV29-1 and J usage is TRBJ1-2, with 8 bases aligning to TRBD1. The CDR3 is made up of 14 amino acids. Per germline, CDR1 SQVTM and CDR2 ANQGSEA. Trimming took 4 bases from V and 3 from J; bases not matched to a gene: 7. The CDR3 loop reads CSVGGRRGHYGYTF. The CDR3 nucleotides read TGCAGCGTTGGTGGGCGCAGGGGGCACTATGGCTACACCTTC.

This clonotype was detected only a few times. CDR3 DNA sequence: TGCAGCGTTCTGACGTTTGGCAGCAAAACCTTAAGACAAGAGACCCAGTACTTC. Amino acids: CSVLTFGSKTLRQETQYF. V usage is TRBV29-1 and J usage is TRBJ2-5; D ambiguous. V shed 5 bases and J shed 2 bases, with 27 bases lying between them. The CDR3 sequence is 18 residues long. CDR1 SQVTM and CDR2 ANQGSEA come from the germline V gene.